These 6 T cell receptor beta chains originate from one sample sequenced in a study of Graves' ophthalmopathy and Graves' hyperthyroidism (dated by TCRdb to 2016 to 2018). TCRdb lists the instrument as Illumina HiSeq 2000. For repertoire sequencing, TCR beta CDR3 regions were amplified from RNA transcripts. A first-round RT-PCR used HTBI primers with the Qiagen OneStep RT-PCR kit, followed by a second-round multiplex PCR, size selection and purification. In-frame beta chains were kept once TCRdb had trimmed the public reads at Q25 with fastp and called clones with MiXCR. Each CDR3 protein appears once, grouped with its most common genes and DNA. Within this sample are hundreds of thousands of distinct CDR3 sequences, with about 40% of them counted one time only. The ten largest clones add up to more than 2.5% of the sample. Source material: peripheral blood. All receptors come from an adult man with Graves' ophthalmopathy.

This clonotype was observed at least ten times. The J gene is TRBJ1-6, the V gene TRBV11-1; 9 bases are shared with TRBD1. J was trimmed by 8 bases and V by 3 bases; bases with no gene match: 2. Germline lookup yields CDR1 SGHAT and CDR2 FQDESV (reference sequence). This CDR3 has 14 amino acids. The CDR3 here is CASSFRQGDSPLHF. The DNA of the CDR3 is TGTGCCAGCAGCTTCCGACAGGGGGATTCACCCCTCCACTTT. The variable domain in full, completed from reference TRBV11-1 and TRBJ1-6, reads EAEVAQSPRYKITEKSQAVAFWCDPISGHATLYWYRQILGQGPELLVQFQDESVVDDSQLPKDRFSAERLKGVDSTLKIQPAELGDSAMYLCASSFRQGDSPLHFGNGTRLTVT.

This chain joins TRBV19 and TRBJ1-6, with 8 bases identical to TRBD1. Trimming took 8 bases from V and 10 from J; bases not matched to a gene: 4. This CDR3 has 12 amino acids. CDR1 is LNHDA, CDR2 SQIVND, per germline (reference sequence). CDR3 sequence (DNA): TGTGCCAGTTGGGACAGGCTATCACCCCTCCACTTT. Translating gives CASWDRLSPLHF.

The chain joins TRBV5-4 to TRBJ2-7; TRBD2 is a possible D gene (8 bases). Germline CDR1 reads SGHNT; CDR2 reads YYREEE (reference sequence). The CDR3 has 14 residues. Trimming shortened V by 3 bases and J by 9 bases, and 19 bases separated the two germline ends. CDR3 nucleotide sequence: TGTGCCAGCAGCTCGCAGGGGGGCGGGGGGAGGCAGTACTTC. This gives the protein CASSSQGGGGRQYF. Full variable domain (outside the CDR3, taken from reference TRBV5-4 and TRBJ2-7): ETGVTQSPTHLIKTRGQQVTLRCSSQSGHNTVSWYQQALGQGPQFIFQYYREEENGRGNFPPRFSGLQFPNYSSELNVNALELDDSALYLCASSSQGGGGRQYFGPGTRLTVT.

The table lists this clonotype with a few counts. The rearrangement uses TRBV7-9 and TRBJ2-2; 9 bases line up with TRBD1. V shed 5 bases and J 4 bases; nucleotides not matched to a gene: 8. Looked up from germline, CDR1 is SEHNR and CDR2 is FQNEAQ (reference sequence). This CDR3 comprises 16 residues. The CDR3 DNA follows: TGTGCCAGCAGCACCTCCCGGGACAGGGCCACCGGGGAGCTGTTTTTT. It codes for CASSTSRDRATGELFF.

This clonotype was picked up many times. Here the CDR3 reads CSVEVRAYEQYF. As DNA, the CDR3 is TGCAGCGTTGAAGTGCGAGCCTACGAGCAGTACTTC. The rearrangement joins TRBV29-1 to TRBJ2-7; D ambiguous. From germline, CDR1 is SQVTM and CDR2 ANQGSEA. The ends were cut back, 1 base at V and 2 bases at J, with 6 bases in the middle. CDR3 length equals 12 residues.

Concerning this clonotype itself: A junction end diverges from the germline sequence, so it may reflect a read error. The rearrangement joins TRBV6-6 to TRBJ2-7, with D unclear. This CDR3 has 12 residues. Germline V gives CDR1 MNHNY, CDR2 SVGAGI (reference sequence). DNA of the CDR3: TGTGCCAGCAGTGAGTTGGAGACGGTAAATAGGTTC. This sequence encodes CASSELETVNRF.